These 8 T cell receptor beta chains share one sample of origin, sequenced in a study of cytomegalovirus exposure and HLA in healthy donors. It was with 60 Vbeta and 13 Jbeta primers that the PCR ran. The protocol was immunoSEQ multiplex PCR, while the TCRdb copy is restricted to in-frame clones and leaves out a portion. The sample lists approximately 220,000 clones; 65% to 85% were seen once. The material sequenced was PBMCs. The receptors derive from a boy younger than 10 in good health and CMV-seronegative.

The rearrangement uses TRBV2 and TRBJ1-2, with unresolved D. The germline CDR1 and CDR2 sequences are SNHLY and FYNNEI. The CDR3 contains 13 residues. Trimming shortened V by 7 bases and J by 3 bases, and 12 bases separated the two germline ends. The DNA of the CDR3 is TGTGCCAGCAAACCGTTAGGAGACTATGGCTACACCTTC. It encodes CASKPLGDYGYTF.

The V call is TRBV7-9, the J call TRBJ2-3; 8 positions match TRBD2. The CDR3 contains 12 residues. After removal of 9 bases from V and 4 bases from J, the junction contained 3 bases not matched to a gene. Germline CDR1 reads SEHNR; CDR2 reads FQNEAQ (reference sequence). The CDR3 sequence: CASRTSPDTQYF. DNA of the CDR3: TGTGCCAGTAGGACTAGCCCAGATACGCAGTATTTT.

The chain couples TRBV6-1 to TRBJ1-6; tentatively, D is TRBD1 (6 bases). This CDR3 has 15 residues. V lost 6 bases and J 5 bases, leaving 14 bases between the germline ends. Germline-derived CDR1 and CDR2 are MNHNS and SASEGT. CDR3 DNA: TGTGCCAGCAGCAGACTTGACAGGAATAATTCACCCCTCCACTTT. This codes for CASSRLDRNNSPLHF.

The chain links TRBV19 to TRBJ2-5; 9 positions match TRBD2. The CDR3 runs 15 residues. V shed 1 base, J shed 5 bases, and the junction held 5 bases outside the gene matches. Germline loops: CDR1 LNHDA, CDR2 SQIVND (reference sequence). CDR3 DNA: TGTGCCAGTAGTATAGGTGCGGGGGGGCCTGAGACCCAGTACTTC. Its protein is CASSIGAGGPETQYF. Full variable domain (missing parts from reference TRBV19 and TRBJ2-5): DGGITQSPKYLFRKEGQNVTLSCEQNLNHDAMYWYRQDPGQGLRLIYYSQIVNDFQKGDIAEGYSVSREKKESFPLTVTSAQKNPTAFYLCASSIGAGGPETQYFGPGTRLLVL.

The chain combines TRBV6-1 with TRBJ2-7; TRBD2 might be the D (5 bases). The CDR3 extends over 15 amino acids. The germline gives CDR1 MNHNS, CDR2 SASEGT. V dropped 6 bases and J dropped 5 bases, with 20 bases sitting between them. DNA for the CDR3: TGTGCCAGCAGGGAGGCGAGGGCAGGAGTTGACGAGCAGTACTTC. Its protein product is CASREARAGVDEQYF.

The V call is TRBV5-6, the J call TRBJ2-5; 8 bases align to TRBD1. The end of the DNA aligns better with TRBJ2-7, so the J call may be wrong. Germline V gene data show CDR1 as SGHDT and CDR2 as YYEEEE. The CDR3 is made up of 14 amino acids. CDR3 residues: CASSGGTGLDEQYF. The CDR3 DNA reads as TGTGCCAGCAGCGGCGGGACAGGCCTAGACGAGCAGTACTTC.

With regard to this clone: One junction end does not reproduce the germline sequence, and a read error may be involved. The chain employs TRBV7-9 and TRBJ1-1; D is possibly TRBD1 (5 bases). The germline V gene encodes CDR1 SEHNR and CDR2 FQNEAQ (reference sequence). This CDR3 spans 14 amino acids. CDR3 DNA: TGTTCCAGCAGCTTCGACAGAGTGAACACTGAAGCTTTCTTT. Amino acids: CSSSFDRVNTEAFF.

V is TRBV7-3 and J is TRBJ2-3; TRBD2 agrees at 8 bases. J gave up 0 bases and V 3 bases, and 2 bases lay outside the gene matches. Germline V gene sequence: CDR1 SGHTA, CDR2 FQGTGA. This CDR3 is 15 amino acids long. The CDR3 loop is CASSFSGVSTDTQYF. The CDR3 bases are TGTGCCAGCAGCTTTAGCGGGGTGAGCACAGATACGCAGTATTTT. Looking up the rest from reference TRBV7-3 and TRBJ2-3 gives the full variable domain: GAGVSQTPSNKVTEKGKYVELRCDPISGHTALYWYRQSLGQGPEFLIYFQGTGAADDSGLPNDRFFAVRPEGSVSTLKIQRTERGDSAVYLCASSFSGVSTDTQYFGPGTRLTVL.